Included here is one T cell receptor (beta chain) sequence, with context. Its specificity is not known. The V segment lost 2 bases and the J segment 9 bases; nucleotides outside the gene matches: 8. The CDR3 contains 15 residues. Germline assignment: CDR1 MNHNS and CDR2 SASEGT. Profiled with immunoSEQ multiplex PCR; TCRdb holds only in-frame clones, not every one. The data show more than 85,000 clones, with more than 70% seen just once and around a sixth held by the top ten. This sample was included in a study of T cell responses to AZD1222 COVID-19 vaccine. In the study overall: Researchers grouped second doses given at about 4 or about 12 weeks into one pool. Overall study findings and caveats: Among those given AZD1222, only six were seropositive at baseline.

The receptor comes from an adult in good health. The rearrangement uses TRBV6-1 and TRBJ2-1; TRBD2 matches 9 bases. The material was peripheral blood, obtained on day 0 of AZD1222 vaccination. The CDR3 region is CASSEPPGLATEQFF. The CDR3 DNA is TGTGCCAGCAGTGAACCACCGGGACTAGCTACTGAGCAGTTCTTC.